This TCR beta chain comes out of a study of regulatory T cells in long-lasting Graves disease. Study findings and constraints: Persistent patients had more shared public clonotypes (2,741) than new patients (about 1,000).

To note about this clonotype: Antigen unknown.

The TCR beta library used iRepertoire HTBI primers with Arm-PCR amplification of CDR3. Each CDR3 protein gets one entry after TCRdb re-called the multiplex PCR reads with MiXCR. This table holds 420,000 or so distinct CDR3 sequences, about 17% found once. Time point indicated: newly diagnosed GD, antithyroid drugs for less than 3 months. RNA extracted from PBMCs served as the sequencing template. Peripheral blood, at 8.5 to 9 milliliters, went into EDTA tubes. The V gene's germline CDR1 is SGHTA and CDR2 FQGNSA. Trimming took 8 bases from V and 6 from J, leaving 18 bases between them. The CDR3 is 14 amino acids. The data were also submitted as part of a second study, on T cells in Graves' hyperthyroidism and ophthalmopathy. That investigation notes: TCR CDR3 underwent first-round RT-PCR with the HTBI primer set. Prediction of ophthalmopathy progression came a median approximately 6 months pre-onset.

The source material was peripheral blood mononuclear cells (PBMCs), sampled at new diagnosis, from a patient treated with antithyroid drugs. The chain uses TRBV7-2 and TRBJ2-3, with D possibly TRBD2 on 6 matching bases. This receptor was obtained from a woman aged 18-35 years with Graves disease. CDR3 in DNA: TGTGCCAGCGGAACGAAGACTAGTCTGGATACGCAGTATTTT. It codes for CASGTKTSLDTQYF.